One and the same sample provided the 15 T cell receptor beta chains below, sequenced in a study of graft-versus-host responses after intestinal transplantation. Assay: immunoSEQ multiplex PCR; the TCRdb copy retains only in-frame clones and omits some. Here the sample spans 15,000 to 20,000 clones, roughly a third being singletons. The sequenced sample was alloreactive CD4+ T cells from a mixed lymphocyte reaction culture, obtained before transplantation. Subset described: CFSE-low proliferating T cells sorted from approximately 6-day pre-transplant mixed lymphocyte reaction (GvH or HvG direction). These receptors were obtained from a human patient who was an organ donor for intestinal transplantation.

The chain employs TRBV28 and TRBJ1-1; D not certain. Trimming took 3 bases from V and 7 from J, leaving 12 bases between them. Germline V gene data show CDR1 as MDHEN and CDR2 as SYDVKM. The CDR3 has 13 amino acids. CDR3 sequence: CASSFLTASEAFF. As DNA, the CDR3 is TGTGCCAGCAGTTTTCTAACTGCCAGTGAAGCTTTCTTT. The full variable domain, in which reference TRBV28 and TRBJ1-1 provide the parts outside the CDR3, is DVKVTQSSRYLVKRTGEKVFLECVQDMDHENMFWYRQDPGLGLRLIYFSYDVKMKEKGDIPEGYSVSREKKERFSLILESASTNQTSMYLCASSFLTASEAFFGQGTRLTVV.

The V call is TRBV9, the J call TRBJ2-1; 10 bases line up with TRBD2. The germline CDR1 and CDR2 sequences are SGDLS and YYNGEE. The CDR3 has 15 amino acids. The trim removed 4 bases at V and 2 bases at J, leaving 3 bases unmatched. CDR3 amino acids: CASSPGTSAYNEQFF. The CDR3 coding sequence is TGTGCCAGCAGCCCCGGGACTAGCGCCTACAATGAGCAGTTCTTC.

The V gene is TRBV5-1, the J gene TRBJ2-3; 12 bases fit TRBD2. With V trimmed by 3 bases and J by 6 bases, 8 bases remained unmatched. This CDR3 is 16 amino acids long. The germline CDR1 and CDR2 sequences are SGHRS and YFSETQ. The CDR3 DNA is TGCGCCAGCAGCTACCTAGCGGGAGGGCGCGCGGATACGCAGTATTTT. Encoded protein: CASSYLAGGRADTQYF.

The chain combines TRBV19 with TRBJ2-1; D call uncertain. CDR3 length equals 13 residues. The germline CDR1 and CDR2 sequences are LNHDA and SQIVND (reference sequence). V lost 4 bases, J lost 4 bases, and 8 bases lay in between. Here the CDR3 DNA reads TGTGCCAGTAGTAGTGGCAGGTACAATGAGCAGTTCTTC. Translation: CASSSGRYNEQFF.

This clone was seen a few times. This chain links TRBV29-1 with TRBJ1-1; 7 nucleotides line up with TRBD1. The germline V gene encodes CDR1 SQVTM and CDR2 ANQGSEA. The CDR3 consists of 13 residues. V was pared by 6 bases and J by 4 bases, with 8 bases of the junction left unmatched. CDR3 sequence: CSVGPGGGTEAFF. CDR3 DNA sequence: TGCAGCGTAGGTCCAGGGGGAGGCACTGAAGCTTTCTTT.

V and J are TRBV6-1 and TRBJ2-1; D perhaps matches TRBD1 (5 bases). The V and J ends lost 9 bases and 4 bases respectively, with 16 bases between them. CDR1 is MNHNS, CDR2 SASEGT, per germline. The CDR3 sequence is 14 residues long. CDR3 in amino acids: CASTGHSNYNEQFF. The CDR3 DNA reads as TGTGCCAGTACCGGACACTCAAATTACAATGAGCAGTTCTTC.

This chain links TRBV11-2 with TRBJ2-7, with a possible D match to TRBD1 (5 bases). The CDR3 has 16 residues. The germline V gene has CDR1 SGHAT and CDR2 FQNNGV. The V end was cut by 5 bases, the J end by 2 bases, with 19 bases between. The CDR3: CASSPGHVGVPYEQYF. Written as DNA, the CDR3 is TGTGCCAGCAGCCCGGGCCACGTAGGGGTGCCCTACGAGCAGTACTTC.

The chain carries TRBV6-5 and TRBJ1-2; D is unclear. The CDR3 length is 13 residues. CDR1 and CDR2 from the germline V gene are MNHEY and SVGAGI. V lost 1 base to trimming and J lost 0 bases, with 3 bases between them. CDR3 coding DNA: TGTGCCAGCAGTTACTTAGCTAACTATGGCTACACCTTC. Its translation: CASSYLANYGYTF.

Judged by abundance, this clone is medium-sized. This rearrangement joins TRBV29-1 to TRBJ2-7; TRBD2 agrees at 9 bases. V shed 0 bases, J shed 1 base, and the junction held 4 bases outside the gene matches. Germline CDR1 is SQVTM and CDR2 is ANQGSEA. The CDR3 runs to 15 residues. The CDR3 protein is CSVEDRAGGSYEQYF. CDR3 sequence (DNA): TGCAGCGTTGAAGATCGGGCGGGAGGGTCCTACGAGCAGTACTTC.

In this sample, this clone turned up a few times. The V gene is TRBV10-1, the J gene TRBJ2-1; 13 nucleotides line up with TRBD2. Losses at the gene ends were 7 bases for V and 9 bases for J; bases not matched to a gene: 6. Germline V gene data show CDR1 as WNHNN and CDR2 as SYGVQD (reference sequence). The CDR3 has 14 residues. The chain's CDR3 is CASNGLAGVVEQFF. The CDR3 DNA sequence: TGCGCCAGCAACGGACTAGCGGGAGTTGTTGAGCAGTTCTTC.

The rearrangement uses TRBV9 and TRBJ2-7; TRBD2 matches at 13 bases. Germline V lookup: CDR1 SGDLS, CDR2 YYNGEE. The CDR3 loop spans 14 amino acids. V lost 2 bases to trimming and J lost 5 bases; unmatched junction nucleotides: 1. CDR3 sequence (DNA): TGTGCCAGCAGCGTGGGACTAGCGGGGCACGAGCAGTACTTC. It translates to CASSVGLAGHEQYF.

V gene TRBV30 combines with J gene TRBJ1-1, with D perhaps matching TRBD1 (5 bases). There are 14 residues in the CDR3. Per the germline V gene, CDR1 is GTSNPN and CDR2 is SVGIG (reference sequence). Deletions cut 0 bases from V and 5 bases from J, with 13 bases between. The CDR3 protein is CAWSVWGGGTEAFF. The CDR3, as DNA: TGTGCCTGGAGTGTATGGGGCGGAGGAACTGAAGCTTTCTTT.

In DNA, the CDR3 is TGTGCCAGCAGCTTAGTAGGGGGCGGGGGCTATGGCTACACCTTC. Translation gives CASSLVGGGGYGYTF. The V and J genes are TRBV7-2 and TRBJ1-2, with 7 nucleotides matching TRBD1. The CDR3 is 15 amino acids. Germline V lookup: CDR1 SGHTA, CDR2 FQGNSA. Germline trimming cut 1 base from V and 4 bases from J; bases unmatched to any gene: 6. The complete variable domain, with remaining parts taken from reference TRBV7-2 and TRBJ1-2, reads GAGVSQSPSNKVTEKGKDVELRCDPISGHTALYWYRQSLGQGLEFLIYFQGNSAPDKSGLPSDRFSAERTGGSVSTLTIQRTQQEDSAVYLCASSLVGGGGYGYTFGSGTRLTVV.

As DNA, the CDR3 is TGTGCCAGCAGCGCTAACCTAGCGGGAGGGCCAGAGACCCAGTACTTC. Translated: CASSANLAGGPETQYF. The chain has TRBV9 and TRBJ2-5, with 12 bases aligning to TRBD2. This CDR3 is built from 16 residues. CDR1 is SGDLS, CDR2 YYNGEE, per germline. V trimming: 3 bases; J trimming: 4 bases; junction bases outside the gene matches: 7.

This clone is termed medium-sized. This sequence joins TRBV18 and TRBJ2-7; 7 positions match TRBD1. V shed 2 bases, J shed 3 bases, and the junction held 4 bases outside the gene matches. CDR1 is KGHSH, CDR2 LQKENI, per germline. The CDR3 is made up of 14 amino acids. The CDR3 region has the DNA TGTGCCAGCTCACCAGCGACAGGGTTCTACGAGCAGTACTTC. It yields the protein CASSPATGFYEQYF.